This T cell receptor beta chain was sequenced for a study of T cell clones after liver transplantation. Study summary: Without induction therapy, subjects received standard immunosuppression until 12-24 months post-transplant.

CDR1 is WSHSY, CDR2 SAAADI, per germline. V lost 0 bases and J 2 bases, leaving 14 bases between the germline ends. This CDR3 contains 17 residues. Assay used: immunoSEQ multiplex PCR; TCRdb lists only in-frame clones, some missing. The repertoire holds fewer than 50,000 clones, approximately 86% seen once, with more than 2% in the top ten. Sequenced here: CD4+ T cells from blood, sampled 24 months after liver transplant. The rearrangement joins TRBV10-2 to TRBJ2-1, with unresolved D. The sequence came from a human patient who received a liver transplant. The graft donor may have contributed some T cells. The CDR3 DNA sequence: TGCGCCAGCAGTGAGTCATCGACCCGGGTAACCTACAATGAGCAGTTCTTC. Translated, it gives CASSESSTRVTYNEQFF.